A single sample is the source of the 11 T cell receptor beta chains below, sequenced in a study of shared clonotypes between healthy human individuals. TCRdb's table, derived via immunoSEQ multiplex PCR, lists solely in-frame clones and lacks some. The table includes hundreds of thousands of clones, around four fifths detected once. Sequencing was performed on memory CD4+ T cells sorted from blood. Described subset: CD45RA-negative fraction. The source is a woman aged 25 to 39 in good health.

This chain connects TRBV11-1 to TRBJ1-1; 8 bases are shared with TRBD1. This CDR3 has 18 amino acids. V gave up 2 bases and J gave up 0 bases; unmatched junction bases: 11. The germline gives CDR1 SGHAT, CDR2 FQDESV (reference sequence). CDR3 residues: CASSLRTGIYGMNTEAFF. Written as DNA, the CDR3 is TGTGCCAGCAGCTTAAGGACAGGGATTTACGGCATGAACACTGAAGCTTTCTTT. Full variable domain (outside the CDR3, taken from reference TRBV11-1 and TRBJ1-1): EAEVAQSPRYKITEKSQAVAFWCDPISGHATLYWYRQILGQGPELLVQFQDESVVDDSQLPKDRFSAERLKGVDSTLKIQPAELGDSAMYLCASSLRTGIYGMNTEAFFGQGTRLTVV.

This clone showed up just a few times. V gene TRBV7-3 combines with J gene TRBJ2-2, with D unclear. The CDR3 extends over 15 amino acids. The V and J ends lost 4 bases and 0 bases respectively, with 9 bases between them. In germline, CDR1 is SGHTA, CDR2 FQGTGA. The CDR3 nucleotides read TGTGCCAGCAGCTCCGTGGGCCCGAACACCGGGGAGCTGTTTTTT. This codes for CASSSVGPNTGELFF. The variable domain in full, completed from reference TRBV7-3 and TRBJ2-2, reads GAGVSQTPSNKVTEKGKYVELRCDPISGHTALYWYRQSLGQGPEFLIYFQGTGAADDSGLPNDRFFAVRPEGSVSTLKIQRTERGDSAVYLCASSSVGPNTGELFFGEGSRLTVL.

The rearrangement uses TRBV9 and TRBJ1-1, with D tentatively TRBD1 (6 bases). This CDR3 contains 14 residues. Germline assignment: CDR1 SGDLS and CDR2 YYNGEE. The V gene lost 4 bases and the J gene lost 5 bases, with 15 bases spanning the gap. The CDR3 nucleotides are TGTGCCAGCAGCTTGGGACTCCAGGGGACTGAAGCTTTCTTT. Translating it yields CASSLGLQGTEAFF.

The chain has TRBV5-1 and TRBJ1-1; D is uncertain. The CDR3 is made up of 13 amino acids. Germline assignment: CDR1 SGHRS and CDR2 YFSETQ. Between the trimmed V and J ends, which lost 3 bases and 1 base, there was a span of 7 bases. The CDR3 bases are TGCGCCAGCAGCTGGAATACGAACACTGAAGCTTTCTTT. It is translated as CASSWNTNTEAFF.

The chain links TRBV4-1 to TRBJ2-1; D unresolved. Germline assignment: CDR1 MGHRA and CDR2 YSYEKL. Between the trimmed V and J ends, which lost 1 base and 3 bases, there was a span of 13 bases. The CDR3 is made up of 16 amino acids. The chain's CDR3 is CASSQGSGESYNEQFF. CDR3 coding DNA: TGCGCCAGCAGCCAAGGGAGTGGAGAGAGCTACAATGAGCAGTTCTTC.

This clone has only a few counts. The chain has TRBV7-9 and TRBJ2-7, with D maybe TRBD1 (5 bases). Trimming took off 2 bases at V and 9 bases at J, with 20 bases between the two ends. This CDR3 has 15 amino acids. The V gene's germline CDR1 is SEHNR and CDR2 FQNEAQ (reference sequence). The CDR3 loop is CASSLTRPAQVGQYF. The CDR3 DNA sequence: TGTGCCAGCAGCTTAACTCGCCCAGCACAGGTTGGGCAGTACTTC. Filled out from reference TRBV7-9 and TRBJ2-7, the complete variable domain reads DTGVSQNPRHKITKRGQNVTFRCDPISEHNRLYWYRQTLGQGPEFLTYFQNEAQLEKSRLLSDRFSAERPKGSFSTLEIQRTEQGDSAMYLCASSLTRPAQVGQYFGPGTRLTVT.

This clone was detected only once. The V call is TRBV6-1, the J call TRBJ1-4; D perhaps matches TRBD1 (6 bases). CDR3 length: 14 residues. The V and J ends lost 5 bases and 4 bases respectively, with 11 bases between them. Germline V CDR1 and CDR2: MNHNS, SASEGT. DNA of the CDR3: TGTGCCAGCAGTACAGGACAGAGTAATGAAAAACTGTTTTTT. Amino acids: CASSTGQSNEKLFF.

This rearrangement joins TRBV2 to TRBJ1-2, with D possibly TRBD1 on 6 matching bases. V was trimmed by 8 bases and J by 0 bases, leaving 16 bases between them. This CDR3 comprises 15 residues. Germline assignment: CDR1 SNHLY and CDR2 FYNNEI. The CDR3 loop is CASEGQLLSNYGYTF. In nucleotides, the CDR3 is TGTGCCAGCGAGGGACAACTATTATCTAACTATGGCTACACCTTC.

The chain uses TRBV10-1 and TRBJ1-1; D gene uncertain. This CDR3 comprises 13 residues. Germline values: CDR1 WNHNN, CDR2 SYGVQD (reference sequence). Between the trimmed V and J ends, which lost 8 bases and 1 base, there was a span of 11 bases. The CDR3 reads CASQFAGNTEAFF. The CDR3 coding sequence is TGCGCCAGCCAATTTGCGGGGAACACTGAAGCTTTCTTT.

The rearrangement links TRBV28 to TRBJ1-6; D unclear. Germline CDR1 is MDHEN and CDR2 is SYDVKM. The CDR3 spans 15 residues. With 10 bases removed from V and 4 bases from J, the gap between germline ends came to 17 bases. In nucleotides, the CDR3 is TGTGCCACCCCCCAAGGGAGGGATTATAATTCACCCCTCCACTTT. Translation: CATPQGRDYNSPLHF.

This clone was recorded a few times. Here the CDR3 DNA reads TGTGCCAGCAGTCCGGGACAGGGGGGCGGGTTTTGGGCTGAAGCTTTCTTT. Translating it yields CASSPGQGGGFWAEAFF. The chain carries TRBV27 and TRBJ1-1; 11 bases agree with TRBD1. The germline gives CDR1 MNHEY, CDR2 SMNVEV (reference sequence). The V segment lost 5 bases and the J segment 6 bases; nucleotides outside the gene matches: 14. The CDR3 runs to 17 residues.